This T cell receptor (beta chain) was recorded in a study of cytomegalovirus exposure and HLA in healthy donors. Overall study results and limits: Overall, approximately 150 TCR beta chains were annotated as cytomegalovirus-associated. TRBV6-2, TRBV6-3 and some other V segments were excluded as indistinguishable. Accurate HLA-A and HLA-B prediction from TCR beta sequences was reported for most subjects.

Germline V gives CDR1 SGHDN, CDR2 FVKESK. Trimming left V 4 bases short and J 4 bases short, with 16 bases between. The CDR3 sequence is 15 residues long. Details on this clone: Antigen unknown.

PCR involved 60 Vbeta and 13 Jbeta primers. Study processing details: Some 10 million of the roughly 80 million unique TCR beta chains counted in a later analysis were shared. Sequenced by immunoSEQ multiplex PCR; TCRdb stores in-frame clones only, minus some. Clone size and V and J calls were adopted from that table, with D and trimming inferred from the DNA. The sample has roughly 150,000 clones; roughly 80% are singletons. The chain has TRBV14 and TRBJ1-1, with D uncertain. The TCR sequence derives from a man aged 35-49 years in good health and CMV-seronegative. Sequenced: PBMCs. CDR3: CASSRQAAPSTEAFF. The CDR3 nucleotides are TGTGCCAGCAGCCGACAAGCTGCCCCGAGCACTGAAGCTTTCTTT.